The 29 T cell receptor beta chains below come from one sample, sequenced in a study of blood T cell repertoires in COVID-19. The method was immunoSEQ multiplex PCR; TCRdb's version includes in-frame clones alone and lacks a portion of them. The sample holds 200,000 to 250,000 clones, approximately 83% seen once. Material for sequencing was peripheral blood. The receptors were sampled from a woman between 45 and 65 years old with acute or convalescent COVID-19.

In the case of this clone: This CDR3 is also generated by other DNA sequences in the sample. CDR3 protein: CASSPRRLAGGQETQYF. In DNA, the CDR3 is TGTGCCAGTAGTCCTAGAAGACTAGCGGGGGGGCAAGAGACCCAGTACTTC. V usage is TRBV19 and J usage is TRBJ2-5; 14 nucleotides align to TRBD2. The J segment lost 2 bases and the V segment lost 5 bases, leaving 7 bases of the junction unmatched. Germline loops: CDR1 LNHDA, CDR2 SQIVND (reference sequence). The CDR3 is 17 amino acids.

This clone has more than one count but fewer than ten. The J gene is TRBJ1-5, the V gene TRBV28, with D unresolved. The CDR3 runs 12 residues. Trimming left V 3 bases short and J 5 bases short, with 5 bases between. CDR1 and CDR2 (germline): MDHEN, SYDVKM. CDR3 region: CASSFRDQPQHF. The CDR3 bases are TGTGCCAGCAGTTTCCGAGATCAGCCCCAGCATTTT.

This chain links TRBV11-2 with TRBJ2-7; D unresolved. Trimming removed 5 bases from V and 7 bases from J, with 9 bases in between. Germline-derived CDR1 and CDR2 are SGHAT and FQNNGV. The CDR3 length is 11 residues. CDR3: CASSEYEEQYF. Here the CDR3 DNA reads TGTGCCAGCAGCGAATACGAGGAGCAGTACTTC.

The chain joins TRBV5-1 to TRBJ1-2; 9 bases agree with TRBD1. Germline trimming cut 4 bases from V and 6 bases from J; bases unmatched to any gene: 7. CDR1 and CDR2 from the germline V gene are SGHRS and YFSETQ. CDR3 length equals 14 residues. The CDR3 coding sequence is TGCGCCAGCAGCCCCGGGACAGGGAGGAATGGCTACACCTTC. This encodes CASSPGTGRNGYTF.

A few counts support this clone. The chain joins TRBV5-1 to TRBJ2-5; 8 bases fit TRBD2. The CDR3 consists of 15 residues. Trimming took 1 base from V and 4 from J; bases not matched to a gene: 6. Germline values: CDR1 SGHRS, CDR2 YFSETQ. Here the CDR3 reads CASSLLGGARETQYF. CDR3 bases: TGCGCCAGCAGCTTGCTCGGGGGGGCAAGAGAGACCCAGTACTTC.

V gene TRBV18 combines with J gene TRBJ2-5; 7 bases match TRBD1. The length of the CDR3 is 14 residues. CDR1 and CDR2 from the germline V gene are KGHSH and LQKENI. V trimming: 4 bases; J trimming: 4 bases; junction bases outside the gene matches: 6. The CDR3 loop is CASSLDRVGETQYF. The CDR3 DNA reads TGTGCCAGCTCACTAGACAGGGTCGGAGAGACCCAGTACTTC.

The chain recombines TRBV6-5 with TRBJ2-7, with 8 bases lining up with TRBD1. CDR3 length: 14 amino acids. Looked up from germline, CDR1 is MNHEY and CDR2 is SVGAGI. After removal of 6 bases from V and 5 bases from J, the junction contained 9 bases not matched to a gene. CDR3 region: CASRDMDRAHEQYF. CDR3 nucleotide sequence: TGTGCCAGCAGGGATATGGACAGGGCCCACGAGCAGTACTTC.

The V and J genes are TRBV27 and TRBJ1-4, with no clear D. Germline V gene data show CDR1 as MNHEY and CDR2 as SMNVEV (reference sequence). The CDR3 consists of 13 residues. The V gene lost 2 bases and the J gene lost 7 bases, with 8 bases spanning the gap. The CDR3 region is CASSLGGREKLFF. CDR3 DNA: TGTGCCAGCAGTTTAGGAGGGCGTGAAAAACTGTTTTTT.

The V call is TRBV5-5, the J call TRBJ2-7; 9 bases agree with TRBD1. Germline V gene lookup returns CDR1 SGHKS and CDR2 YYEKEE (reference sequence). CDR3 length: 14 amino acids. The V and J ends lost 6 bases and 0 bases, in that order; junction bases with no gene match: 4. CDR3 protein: CASIPGQGSYEQYF. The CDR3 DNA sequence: TGTGCCAGCATCCCGGGACAGGGCTCCTACGAGCAGTACTTC.

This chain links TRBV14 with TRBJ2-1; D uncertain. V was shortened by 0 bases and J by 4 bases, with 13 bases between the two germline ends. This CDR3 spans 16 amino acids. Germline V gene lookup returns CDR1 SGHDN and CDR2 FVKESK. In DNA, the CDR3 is TGTGCCAGCAGCCAAGATTATGGTGGGCAGTACAATGAGCAGTTCTTC. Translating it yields CASSQDYGGQYNEQFF.

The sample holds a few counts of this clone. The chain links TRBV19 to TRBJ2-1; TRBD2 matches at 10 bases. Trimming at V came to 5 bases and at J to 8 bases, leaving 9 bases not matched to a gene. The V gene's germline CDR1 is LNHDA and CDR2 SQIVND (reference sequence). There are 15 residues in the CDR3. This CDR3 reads CASSFEREGRYEQFF. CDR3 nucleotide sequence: TGTGCCAGTAGTTTCGAGCGGGAGGGCCGATATGAGCAGTTCTTC.

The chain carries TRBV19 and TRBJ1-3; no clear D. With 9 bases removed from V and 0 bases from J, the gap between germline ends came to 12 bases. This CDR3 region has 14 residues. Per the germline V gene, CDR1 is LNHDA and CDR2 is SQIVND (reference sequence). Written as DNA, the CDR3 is TGTGCCAGCAACTTGGGCTACTCTGGAAACACCATATATTTT. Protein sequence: CASNLGYSGNTIYF.

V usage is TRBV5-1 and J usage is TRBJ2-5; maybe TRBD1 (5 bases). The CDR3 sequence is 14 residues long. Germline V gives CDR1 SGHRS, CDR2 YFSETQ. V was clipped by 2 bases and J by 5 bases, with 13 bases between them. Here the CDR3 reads CASSLMVGPETQYF. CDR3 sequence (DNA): TGCGCCAGCAGCTTAATGGTGGGGCCCGAGACCCAGTACTTC. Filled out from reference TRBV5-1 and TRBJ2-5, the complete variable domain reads KAGVTQTPRYLIKTRGQQVTLSCSPISGHRSVSWYQQTPGQGLQFLFEYFSETQRNKGNFPGRFSGRQFSNSRSEMNVSTLELGDSALYLCASSLMVGPETQYFGPGTRLLVL.

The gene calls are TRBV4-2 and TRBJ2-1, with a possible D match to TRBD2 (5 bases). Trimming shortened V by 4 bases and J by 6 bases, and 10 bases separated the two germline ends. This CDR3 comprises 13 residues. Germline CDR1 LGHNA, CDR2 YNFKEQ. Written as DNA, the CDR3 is TGTGCCAGCAGCCTCGGACGGGGCAATGAGCAGTTCTTC. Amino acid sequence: CASSLGRGNEQFF.

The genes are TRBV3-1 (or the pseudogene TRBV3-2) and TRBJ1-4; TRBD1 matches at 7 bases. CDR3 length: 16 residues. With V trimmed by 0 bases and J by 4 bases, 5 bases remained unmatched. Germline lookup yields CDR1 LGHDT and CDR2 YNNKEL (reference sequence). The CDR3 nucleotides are TGTGCCAGCAGCCAAGATTGGAGACAGGGTAATGAAAAACTGTTTTTT. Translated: CASSQDWRQGNEKLFF.

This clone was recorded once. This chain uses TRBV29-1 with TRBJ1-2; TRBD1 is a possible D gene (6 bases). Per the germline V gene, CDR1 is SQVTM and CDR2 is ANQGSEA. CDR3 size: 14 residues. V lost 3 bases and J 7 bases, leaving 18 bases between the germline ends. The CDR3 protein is CSVDAQGSRFGYTF. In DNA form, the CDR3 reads TGCAGCGTTGATGCACAGGGTTCCAGGTTTGGCTACACCTTC. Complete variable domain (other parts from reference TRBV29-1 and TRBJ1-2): SAVISQKPSRDICQRGTSLTIQCQVDSQVTMMFWYRQQPGQSLTLIATANQGSEATYESGFVIDKFPISRPNLTFSTLTVSNMSPEDSSIYLCSVDAQGSRFGYTFGSGTRLTVV.

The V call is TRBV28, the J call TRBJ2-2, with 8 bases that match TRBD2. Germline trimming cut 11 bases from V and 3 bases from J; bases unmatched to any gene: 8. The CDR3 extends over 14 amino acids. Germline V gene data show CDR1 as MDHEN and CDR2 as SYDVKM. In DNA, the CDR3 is TGTGCCTCGGGGGGGGGCTACCACACCGGGGAGCTGTTTTTT. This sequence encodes CASGGGYHTGELFF.

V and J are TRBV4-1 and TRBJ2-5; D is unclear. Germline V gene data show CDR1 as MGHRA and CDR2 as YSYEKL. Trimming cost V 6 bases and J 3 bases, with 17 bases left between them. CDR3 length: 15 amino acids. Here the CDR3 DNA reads TGCGCCAGCAGACGAGAGACTGGAAGTGAAGAGACCCAGTACTTC. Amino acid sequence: CASRRETGSEETQYF.

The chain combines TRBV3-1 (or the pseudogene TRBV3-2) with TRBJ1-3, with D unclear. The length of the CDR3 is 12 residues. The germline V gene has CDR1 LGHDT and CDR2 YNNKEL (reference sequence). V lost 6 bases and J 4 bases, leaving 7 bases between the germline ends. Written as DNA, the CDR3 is TGTGCCAGCAGTATCCCCGGAAACACCATATATTTT. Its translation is CASSIPGNTIYF.

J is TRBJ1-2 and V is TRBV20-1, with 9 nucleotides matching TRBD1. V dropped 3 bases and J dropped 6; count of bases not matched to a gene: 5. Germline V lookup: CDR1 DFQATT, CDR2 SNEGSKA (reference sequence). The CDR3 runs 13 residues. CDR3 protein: CSASTGQGDGYTF. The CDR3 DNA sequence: TGCAGTGCTAGTACGGGACAGGGAGATGGCTACACCTTC.

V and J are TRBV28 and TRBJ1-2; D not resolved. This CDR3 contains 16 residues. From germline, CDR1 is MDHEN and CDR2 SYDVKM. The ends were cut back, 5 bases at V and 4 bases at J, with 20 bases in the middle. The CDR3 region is CASSPLLPDQAYGYTF. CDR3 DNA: TGTGCCAGCAGTCCCCTCCTTCCCGATCAGGCCTATGGCTACACCTTC.

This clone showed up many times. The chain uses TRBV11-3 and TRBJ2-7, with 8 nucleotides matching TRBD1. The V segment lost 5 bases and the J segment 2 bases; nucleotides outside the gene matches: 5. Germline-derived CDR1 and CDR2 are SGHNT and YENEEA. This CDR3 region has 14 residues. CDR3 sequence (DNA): TGTGCCAGCAGCGACCGGGACAGGCCCTACGAGCAGTACTTC. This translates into CASSDRDRPYEQYF.

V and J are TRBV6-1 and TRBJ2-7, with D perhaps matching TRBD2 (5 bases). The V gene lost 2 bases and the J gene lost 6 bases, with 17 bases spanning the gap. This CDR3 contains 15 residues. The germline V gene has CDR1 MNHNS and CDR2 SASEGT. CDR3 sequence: CASSESTGIPGEQYF. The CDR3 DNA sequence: TGTGCCAGCAGTGAATCAACCGGGATCCCCGGCGAGCAGTACTTC.

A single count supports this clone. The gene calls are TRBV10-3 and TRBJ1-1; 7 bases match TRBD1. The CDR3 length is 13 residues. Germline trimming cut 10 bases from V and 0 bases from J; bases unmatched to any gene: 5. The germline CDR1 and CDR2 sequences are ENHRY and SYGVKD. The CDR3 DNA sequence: TGTGCCACCCGACAGGGTTTGAACACTGAAGCTTTCTTT. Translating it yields CATRQGLNTEAFF.

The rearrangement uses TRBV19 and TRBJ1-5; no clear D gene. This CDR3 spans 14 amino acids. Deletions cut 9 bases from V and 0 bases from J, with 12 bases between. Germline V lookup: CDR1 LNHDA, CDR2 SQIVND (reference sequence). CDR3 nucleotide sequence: TGTGCCAGCTGGACCCGGGATAGCAATCAGCCCCAGCATTTT. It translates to CASWTRDSNQPQHF.

The CDR3 here is CASNGGSGVSETQYF. CDR3 coding DNA: TGTGCTTCAAACGGGGGTAGCGGGGTATCGGAGACCCAGTACTTC. The J gene is TRBJ2-5, the V gene TRBV2; 8 bases match TRBD2. The CDR3 spans 15 residues. Per germline, CDR1 SNHLY and CDR2 FYNNEI.

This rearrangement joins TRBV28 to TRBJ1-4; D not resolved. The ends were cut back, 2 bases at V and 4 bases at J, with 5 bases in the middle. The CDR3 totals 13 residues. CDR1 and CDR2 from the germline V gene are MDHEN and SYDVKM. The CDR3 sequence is CASSLLLNEKLFF. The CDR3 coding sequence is TGTGCCAGCAGTTTACTCCTTAATGAAAAACTGTTTTTT.

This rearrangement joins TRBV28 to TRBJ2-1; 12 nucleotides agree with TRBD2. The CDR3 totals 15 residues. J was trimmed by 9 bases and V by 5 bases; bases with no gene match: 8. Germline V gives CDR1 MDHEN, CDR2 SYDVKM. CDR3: CASSTTSGSTIEQFF. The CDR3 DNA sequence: TGTGCCAGCAGTACGACTAGCGGGAGTACGATTGAGCAGTTCTTC.

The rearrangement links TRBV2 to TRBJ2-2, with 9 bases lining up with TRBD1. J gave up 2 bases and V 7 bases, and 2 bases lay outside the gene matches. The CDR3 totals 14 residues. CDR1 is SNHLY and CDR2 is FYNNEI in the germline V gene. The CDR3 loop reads CASKDRGNTGELFF. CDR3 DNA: TGTGCCAGCAAGGACAGGGGAAACACCGGGGAGCTGTTTTTT.